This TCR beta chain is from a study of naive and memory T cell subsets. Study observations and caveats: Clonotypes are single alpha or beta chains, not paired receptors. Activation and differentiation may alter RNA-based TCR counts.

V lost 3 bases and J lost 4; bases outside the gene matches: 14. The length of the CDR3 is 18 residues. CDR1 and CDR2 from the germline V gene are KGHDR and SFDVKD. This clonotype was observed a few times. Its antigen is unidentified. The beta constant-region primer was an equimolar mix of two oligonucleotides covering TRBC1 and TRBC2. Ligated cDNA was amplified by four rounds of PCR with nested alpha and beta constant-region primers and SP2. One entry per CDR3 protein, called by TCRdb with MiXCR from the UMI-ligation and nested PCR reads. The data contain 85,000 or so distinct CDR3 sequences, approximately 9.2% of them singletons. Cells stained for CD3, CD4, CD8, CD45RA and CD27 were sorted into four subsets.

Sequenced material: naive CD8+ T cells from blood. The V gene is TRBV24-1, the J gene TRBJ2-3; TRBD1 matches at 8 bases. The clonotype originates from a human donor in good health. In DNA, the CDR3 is TGTGCCACCAGTGATCCTACCAGACAGGGGAGGTTGGCAGATACGCAGTATTTT. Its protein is CATSDPTRQGRLADTQYF.